One sample yielded the 30 T cell receptor beta chains listed below, sequenced in a study of neurological immune-mediated disorders. TCRdb analysed the 5' RACE reads with MiXCR anew, one entry per CDR3 protein. The sample includes 65,000 to 70,000 distinct CDR3 sequences, roughly 3.9% of them seen just once. The specimen sequenced was PBMCs. These receptors were taken from a man aged 30-40 years with multiple sclerosis.

A few counts support this clonotype. The junction differs from germline at one of its ends, possibly a read error. The V gene is TRBV4-1, the J gene TRBJ1-5, with 12 bases that match TRBD1. Germline V gives CDR1 MGHRA, CDR2 YSYEKL. The CDR3 has 19 residues. CDR3 loop: CASSPLRRDRGPSNQPQNF. The CDR3 nucleotides read TGCGCCAGCAGCCCCCTTCGTCGGGACAGGGGGCCCAGCAATCAGCCCCAGAATTTT.

This clonotype has at least ten counts. V is TRBV6-5 and J is TRBJ2-2; no definite D call. Deletions cut 2 bases from V and 8 bases from J, with 9 bases between. Germline CDR1 and CDR2: MNHEY and SVGAGI. The CDR3 spans 13 residues. The CDR3: CASSYGLIGELFF. The CDR3 nucleotides read TGTGCCAGCAGTTACGGGTTAATAGGGGAGCTGTTTTTT.

This clonotype was detected ten times or more. This chain uses TRBV11-2 with TRBJ1-6; no definite D call. Trimming took off 7 bases at V and 5 bases at J, with 12 bases between the two ends. Looked up from germline, CDR1 is SGHAT and CDR2 is FQNNGV. The CDR3 sequence is 14 residues long. The CDR3 is CASNAGRNNSPLHF. As DNA, the CDR3 is TGTGCCAGCAACGCCGGGAGGAATAATTCACCCCTCCACTTT.

Ten or more counts support this clonotype. V usage is TRBV7-2 and J usage is TRBJ1-5; 9 bases map to TRBD1. CDR1 and CDR2 (germline): SGHTA, FQGNSA. Germline trimming cut 4 bases from V and 4 bases from J; bases unmatched to any gene: 8. The CDR3 spans 16 residues. CDR3 coding DNA: TGTGCCAGCAGCTCCCGAGGACAGGGGAGGAATCAGCCCCAGCATTTT. This encodes CASSSRGQGRNQPQHF.

This chain connects TRBV28 to TRBJ2-7, with 8 bases identical to TRBD1. The CDR3 has 16 amino acids. J gave up 6 bases and V 6 bases, and 16 bases lay outside the gene matches. CDR1 is MDHEN and CDR2 is SYDVKM in the germline V gene. The CDR3 DNA sequence: TGTGCCAGCAGGTTACCCCTCCAGGGGGCGCGTAGCGAGCAGTACTTC. This sequence encodes CASRLPLQGARSEQYF.

This clonotype was found a few times. V is TRBV25-1 and J is TRBJ1-3; D not certain. The germline V gene has CDR1 MGHDK and CDR2 SYGVNS. CDR3 size: 13 residues. V lost 4 bases and J lost 0, with 4 bases in between. The CDR3 nucleotides are TGTGCCAGCAGTGGACTCTCTGGAAACACCATATATTTT. It translates to CASSGLSGNTIYF.

This clonotype appeared many times. The V gene is TRBV6-2 or TRBV6-3, the J gene TRBJ2-7; D remains unclear. CDR1 and CDR2 (germline): MNHEY, SVGEGT. The CDR3 extends over 14 amino acids. V gave up 2 bases and J gave up 4 bases, with 12 bases separating them. DNA of the CDR3: TGTGCCAGCAGTTACGAATCGGATTCATACGAGCAGTACTTC. It is translated as CASSYESDSYEQYF.

This clonotype was seen ten or more times. This rearrangement joins TRBV3-1 to TRBJ2-1; either TRBD1 or TRBD2 may fit D (5 bases each). Germline V gene data show CDR1 as LGHDT and CDR2 as YNNKEL (reference sequence). Deletions cut 4 bases from V and 9 bases from J, with 22 bases between. This CDR3 spans 16 amino acids. CDR3 sequence (DNA): TGTGCCAGCAGCCTTGGGACCCTTGCTGCCGCTATTGAGCAGTTCTTC. Residues: CASSLGTLAAAIEQFF.

This clonotype occurred many times. The chain recombines TRBV12-3 or TRBV12-4 with TRBJ1-1, with D hard to call. This CDR3 contains 13 residues. The ends were cut back, 8 bases at V and 4 bases at J, with 14 bases in the middle. CDR3 coding DNA: TGTGCCAGCGGTTCCGGGGTTGGCACTGAAGCTTTCTTT. It translates to CASGSGVGTEAFF.

This clonotype was seen repeatedly, ten times or more. V is TRBV7-9 and J is TRBJ2-3; D is undetermined. In germline, CDR1 is SEHNR, CDR2 FQNEAQ (reference sequence). V lost 4 bases to trimming and J lost 2 bases, with 13 bases between them. CDR3 length equals 15 residues. The CDR3 spells CASSSRLTNTDTQYF. CDR3 DNA: TGTGCCAGCAGCTCAAGATTGACCAACACAGATACGCAGTATTTT. The variable domain in full, completed from reference TRBV7-9 and TRBJ2-3, reads DTGVSQNPRHKITKRGQNVTFRCDPISEHNRLYWYRQTLGQGPEFLTYFQNEAQLEKSRLLSDRFSAERPKGSFSTLEIQRTEQGDSAMYLCASSSRLTNTDTQYFGPGTRLTVL.

This clonotype was observed at least ten times. The rearrangement joins TRBV3-1 to TRBJ2-1; 7 bases match TRBD2. CDR3 length: 15 amino acids. CDR1 and CDR2 (germline): LGHDT, YNNKEL (reference sequence). V gave up 1 base and J gave up 9 bases; unmatched junction bases: 9. CDR3 sequence: CASSQGVSSGGEQFF. In nucleotides, the CDR3 is TGTGCCAGCAGCCAAGGTGTGTCTAGCGGTGGTGAGCAGTTCTTC.

In its sample, this clonotype was seen a few times. Given a much more abundant clone one base away, this may be a read error. The chain links TRBV20-1 to TRBJ2-7, with D tentatively TRBD1 or TRBD2 (6 bases each). Germline V gene sequence: CDR1 DFQATT, CDR2 SNEGSKA (reference sequence). V dropped 4 bases and J dropped 4 bases, with 11 bases sitting between them. The length of the CDR3 is 12 residues. The DNA of the CDR3 is TGCAGTGCTACTAGAGGGGGGTACGAGCAGTACTTC. Its protein product is CSATRGGYEQYF.

At least ten counts were recorded for this clonotype. The rearrangement uses TRBV11-2 and TRBJ2-3; D uncertain. Trimming cost V 2 bases and J 3 bases, with 3 bases left between them. The CDR3 is 12 amino acids. Looked up from germline, CDR1 is SGHAT and CDR2 is FQNNGV. In DNA, the CDR3 is TGTGCCAGCAGCTTATGGACAGATACGCAGTATTTT. This gives the protein CASSLWTDTQYF.

In its sample, this clonotype was seen many times. The chain recombines TRBV4-1 with TRBJ2-1; D unresolved. V gave up 0 bases and J gave up 9 bases, with 15 bases separating them. This CDR3 is built from 15 residues. The germline V gene has CDR1 MGHRA and CDR2 YSYEKL. The CDR3 sequence is CASSQDPPPRSEQFF. As DNA, the CDR3 is TGCGCCAGCAGCCAAGATCCTCCTCCCCGGTCTGAGCAGTTCTTC.

This clonotype has ten or more counts. The chain employs TRBV20-1 and TRBJ2-1; tentative D call: TRBD2 (6 bases). This CDR3 contains 13 residues. The germline CDR1 and CDR2 sequences are DFQATT and SNEGSKA (reference sequence). The V end lost 2 bases, the J end lost 6 bases, and 11 bases lay between the germline ends. Here the CDR3 reads CSARKEGRNEQFF. The CDR3 DNA reads as TGCAGTGCTAGAAAGGAGGGGCGCAATGAGCAGTTCTTC.

This clonotype was picked up one time. A single base separates this from a much larger clone, so it may be a read error. This chain joins TRBV6-5 and TRBJ1-2, with D unclear. V lost 0 bases, J lost 2 bases, and 10 bases lay in between. Germline loops: CDR1 MNHEY, CDR2 SVGAGI. CDR3 length: 15 residues. The CDR3 nucleotides read TGTGCCAGCAGTTACTCCTCGACACGGAACTATGGCTACACCTTC. Translated, it gives CASSYSSTRNYGYTF.

This clonotype appeared a few times. This is likely a read error, given that the CDR3 carries no conserved phenylalanine or tryptophan at its end. The V gene is TRBV7-2, the J gene TRBJ1-2; possible D gene TRBD1, 6 bases. Germline assignment: CDR1 SGHTA and CDR2 FQGNSA. V was cut by 5 bases and J by 4 bases, with 11 bases left in between. The CDR3 runs to 13 residues. The CDR3 DNA reads as TGTGCCAGCAGCCCTACAGGGACCTATGGCTACACCAAC. Translation gives CASSPTGTYGYTN.

This clonotype was recorded at least ten times. The chain recombines TRBV27 with TRBJ1-5; D unclear. V dropped 4 bases and J dropped 0 bases, with 4 bases sitting between them. Germline CDR1 is MNHEY and CDR2 is SMNVEV (reference sequence). This CDR3 is 13 amino acids long. The CDR3 reads CASSSGSNQPQHF. Here the CDR3 DNA reads TGTGCCAGCAGTTCTGGTAGCAATCAGCCCCAGCATTTT.

This clonotype was counted ten times or more. The genes are TRBV20-1 and TRBJ1-2; D unresolved. Germline values: CDR1 DFQATT, CDR2 SNEGSKA (reference sequence). V was trimmed by 1 base and J by 12 bases, leaving 18 bases between them. This CDR3 region has 13 residues. Here the CDR3 reads CSARATMGNEDTF. For the CDR3, the DNA is TGCAGTGCTAGAGCCACTATGGGGAACGAGGACACCTTC.

This clonotype has at least ten counts. The rearrangement links TRBV4-1 to TRBJ2-1; TRBD2 agrees at 10 bases. Germline V gene lookup returns CDR1 MGHRA and CDR2 YSYEKL. With V trimmed by 2 bases and J by 1 base, 8 bases remained unmatched. This CDR3 has 18 amino acids. The CDR3 loop reads CASSQSERGGTSYNEQFF. As DNA, the CDR3 is TGCGCCAGCAGCCAATCCGAGCGGGGGGGCACATCCTACAATGAGCAGTTCTTC.

This clonotype has ten or more counts. The chain recombines TRBV7-3 with TRBJ2-1, with TRBD2 matching over 8 bases. Germline CDR1 is SGHTA and CDR2 is FQGTGA. This CDR3 region has 14 residues. The V gene end was trimmed by 3 bases and the J gene end by 8 bases; junction bases not matched to a gene: 6. CDR3 coding DNA: TGTGCCAGCAGCTTGGGGACTAGGGGCGATGAGCAGTTCTTC. Translated: CASSLGTRGDEQFF.

The table lists this clonotype with a few counts. The chain carries TRBV20-1 and TRBJ2-5; D uncertain. The CDR3 runs 15 residues. Trimming pared 5 bases from V and 5 bases from J, leaving 21 bases between. CDR1 is DFQATT and CDR2 is SNEGSKA in the germline V gene (reference sequence). As DNA, the CDR3 is TGCAGTGCTCTTCCGGAAGTCGTGGTAGGGGAGACCCAGTACTTC. It is translated as CSALPEVVVGETQYF.

This clonotype has a count of ten or more. V usage is TRBV18 and J usage is TRBJ1-5; D is undetermined. Germline CDR1 is KGHSH and CDR2 is LQKENI. The CDR3 sequence is 15 residues long. V lost 1 base to trimming and J lost 2 bases, with 9 bases between them. The CDR3 here is CASSPQNSGNQPQHF. CDR3 coding DNA: TGTGCCAGCTCACCACAGAATAGCGGCAATCAGCCCCAGCATTTT.

This clonotype has at least ten counts. This chain uses TRBV20-1 with TRBJ1-2, with D possibly being TRBD1 (5 bases). The CDR3 has 14 residues. CDR1 and CDR2 (germline): DFQATT, SNEGSKA (reference sequence). Trimming cost V 6 bases and J 1 base, with 15 bases left between them. In DNA, the CDR3 is TGCAGTGCCGCCGACCTGACAGATAACTATGGCTACACCTTC. It translates to CSAADLTDNYGYTF.

This clonotype appeared many times. The rearrangement links TRBV5-1 to TRBJ1-4, with TRBD1 matching over 7 bases. V lost 4 bases, J lost 0 bases, and 6 bases stayed unmatched. Germline lookup yields CDR1 SGHRS and CDR2 YFSETQ. This CDR3 is built from 16 residues. The DNA of the CDR3 is TGCGCCAGCAGCGCCGGGACAGTTGCAACTAATGAAAAACTGTTTTTT. Translation gives CASSAGTVATNEKLFF.

This clonotype was recorded at least ten times. The CDR3 DNA reads as TGCAGTGCTTCTCGGACGGGATACACTGAAGCTTTCTTT. It translates to CSASRTGYTEAFF. The chain links TRBV20-1 to TRBJ1-1; no clear D gene. Looked up from germline, CDR1 is DFQATT and CDR2 is SNEGSKA (reference sequence). CDR3 length: 13 amino acids. The germline V and J ends were trimmed by 5 bases and 3 bases, with 13 bases remaining between them.

This clonotype appeared many times. V is TRBV7-2 and J is TRBJ1-3; the D gene is possibly TRBD1 (6 bases). Germline V gene data show CDR1 as SGHTA and CDR2 as FQGNSA. The CDR3 contains 16 residues. With 5 bases removed from V and 1 base from J, the gap between germline ends came to 15 bases. The CDR3 nucleotides read TGTGCCAGCAGCCCCAGCGGGGGGCGGTCTGGAAACACCATATATTTT. It encodes CASSPSGGRSGNTIYF.

This clonotype came up many times. DNA for the CDR3: TGTGCCAGCAGCGAGGGTGCCCCTCAGCCCCAGCATTTT. Translating it yields CASSEGAPQPQHF. The chain recombines TRBV7-8 with TRBJ1-5; D is uncertain. The CDR3 sequence is 13 residues long. The germline V gene encodes CDR1 SGHVS and CDR2 FQNEAQ. Trimming cost V 5 bases and J 6 bases, with 11 bases left between them.

Turning to this clonotype: A read error is possible here, since a much larger clone lies one base away. V and J are TRBV12-3 or TRBV12-4 and TRBJ1-2; no reliable D call. CDR3 size: 13 residues. The DNA for the CDR3 is TGTGCCAGCTCGCTCGGAAAGGCGTTGCATGCTTCCTTC. This translates into CASSLGKALHASF.

This rearrangement joins TRBV6-1 to TRBJ1-5, with TRBD1 matching 9 bases. Germline V gene lookup returns CDR1 MNHNS and CDR2 SASEGT. This CDR3 is 15 amino acids long. V lost 1 base to trimming and J lost 2 bases; unmatched junction nucleotides: 0. The chain's CDR3 is CASSEGTGGNQPQHF. DNA for the CDR3: TGTGCCAGCAGTGAAGGGACAGGGGGCAATCAGCCCCAGCATTTT.